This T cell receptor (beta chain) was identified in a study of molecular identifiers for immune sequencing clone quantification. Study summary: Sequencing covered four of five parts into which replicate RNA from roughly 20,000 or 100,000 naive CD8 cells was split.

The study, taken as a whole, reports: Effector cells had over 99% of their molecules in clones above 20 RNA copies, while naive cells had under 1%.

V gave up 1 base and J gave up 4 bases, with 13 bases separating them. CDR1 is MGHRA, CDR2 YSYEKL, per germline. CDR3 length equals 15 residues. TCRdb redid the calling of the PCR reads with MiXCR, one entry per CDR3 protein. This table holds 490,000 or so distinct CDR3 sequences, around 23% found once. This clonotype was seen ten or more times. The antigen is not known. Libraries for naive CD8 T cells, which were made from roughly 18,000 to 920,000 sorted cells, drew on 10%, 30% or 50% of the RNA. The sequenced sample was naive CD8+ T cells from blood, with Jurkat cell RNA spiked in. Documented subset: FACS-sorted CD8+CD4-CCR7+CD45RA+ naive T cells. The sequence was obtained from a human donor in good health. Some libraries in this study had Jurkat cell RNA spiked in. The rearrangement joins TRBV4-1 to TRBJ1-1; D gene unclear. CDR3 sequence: CASSQVEGDGTEAFF. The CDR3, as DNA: TGCGCCAGCAGCCAAGTAGAGGGTGACGGCACTGAAGCTTTCTTT.